Listed here are 27 T cell receptor beta chains from one sample, sequenced in a study of graft-versus-host responses after intestinal transplantation. Data came from immunoSEQ multiplex PCR; TCRdb stores just in-frame clones and leaves some out. The sample contains 40,000 to 55,000 clones, around 90% of which appear only once. The specimen was PBMCs, collected 524 days after transplant. The source of these receptors is a human patient who received an intestinal transplant, so some T cells may come from the graft donor.

The chain combines TRBV28 with TRBJ1-5; D might be TRBD1 (5 bases). V lost 0 bases, J lost 4 bases, and 7 bases lay in between. The CDR3 has 14 amino acids. Germline-derived CDR1 and CDR2 are MDHEN and SYDVKM. The CDR3 spells CASSLWGGNQPQHF. CDR3 DNA: TGTGCCAGCAGTTTATGGGGGGGAAATCAGCCCCAGCATTTT.

This chain connects TRBV7-9 to TRBJ2-7, with TRBD2 matching over 9 bases. The V and J ends lost 4 bases and 3 bases, in that order; junction bases with no gene match: 7. This CDR3 contains 15 residues. The germline CDR1 and CDR2 sequences are SEHNR and FQNEAQ (reference sequence). The CDR3 here is CASSSTSGGGYEQYF. CDR3 nucleotides: TGTGCCAGCAGCTCGACTAGCGGAGGGGGCTACGAGCAGTACTTC.

The chain is built from TRBV4-1 and TRBJ2-5; 8 positions agree with TRBD2. CDR1 and CDR2 (germline): MGHRA, YSYEKL. V shed 1 base, J shed 0 bases, and the junction held 4 bases outside the gene matches. The length of the CDR3 is 16 residues. The CDR3 DNA follows: TGCGCCAGCAGCCAAGGGGGCGGGAGGTACCAAGAGACCCAGTACTTC. It codes for CASSQGGGRYQETQYF.

This chain links TRBV7-6 with TRBJ2-3; 7 bases map to TRBD2. There are 14 residues in the CDR3. With 3 bases clipped from V and 0 bases from J, the junction kept 0 bases outside the gene matches. The germline CDR1 and CDR2 sequences are SGHVS and FNYEAQ. CDR3 amino acids: CASSFSGSTDTQYF. The CDR3, as DNA: TGTGCCAGCAGCTTTAGCGGGAGCACAGATACGCAGTATTTT.

This clone was counted a few times. The CDR3 nucleotides read TGTGCCAGCAGTTTCGGTAATTCACCCCTCCACTTT. Translated, it gives CASSFGNSPLHF. The chain uses TRBV27 and TRBJ1-6, with D uncertain. In germline, CDR1 is MNHEY, CDR2 SMNVEV (reference sequence). The CDR3 is made up of 12 amino acids. Trimming left V 3 bases short and J 6 bases short, with 3 bases between.

V usage is TRBV7-9 and J usage is TRBJ2-7; D call uncertain. This CDR3 has 14 amino acids. In germline, CDR1 is SEHNR, CDR2 FQNEAQ (reference sequence). V lost 0 bases to trimming and J lost 4 bases, with 10 bases between them. The CDR3 here is CASSLAQRSYEQYF. The DNA for the CDR3 is TGTGCCAGCAGCTTAGCGCAACGGTCTTACGAGCAGTACTTC.

The rearrangement joins TRBV6-5 to TRBJ2-7; 9 nucleotides align to TRBD1. The V segment lost 2 bases and the J segment 4 bases; nucleotides outside the gene matches: 0. CDR1 is MNHEY, CDR2 SVGAGI, per germline. The CDR3 covers 13 residues. DNA of the CDR3: TGTGCCAGCAGTTACGACAGGGGGTACGAGCAGTACTTC. The encoded protein is CASSYDRGYEQYF.

The rearrangement joins TRBV9 to TRBJ2-3; D perhaps matches TRBD2 (6 bases). This CDR3 has 15 residues. With 1 base removed from V and 2 bases from J, the gap between germline ends came to 11 bases. Germline CDR1 is SGDLS and CDR2 is YYNGEE. CDR3 loop: CASSVSGVVTDTQYF. CDR3 DNA: TGTGCCAGCAGCGTATCGGGGGTTGTCACAGATACGCAGTATTTT.

The chain is built from TRBV5-1 and TRBJ2-1; the D gene is possibly TRBD1 (7 bases). The CDR3 spans 14 residues. Germline loops: CDR1 SGHRS, CDR2 YFSETQ. V was cut by 2 bases and J by 7 bases, with 13 bases left in between. For the CDR3, the DNA is TGCGCCAGCAGCTTTAGACAGGGAGGTAATGAGCAGTTCTTC. This sequence encodes CASSFRQGGNEQFF.

The gene calls are TRBV27 and TRBJ2-1; 10 positions agree with TRBD2. Germline V CDR1 and CDR2: MNHEY, SMNVEV (reference sequence). The CDR3 consists of 13 residues. Unmatched junction bases numbered 9, after V lost 5 bases and J lost 14 bases. The CDR3 region is CASSIGTSAQKFF. CDR3 DNA: TGTGCCAGCAGTATCGGGACTAGCGCCCAAAAGTTCTTC.

This clone showed up just a few times. The chain joins TRBV10-3 to TRBJ2-7, with TRBD2 identical over 14 bases. V was pared by 6 bases and J by 7 bases, with 5 bases of the junction left unmatched. Germline V gives CDR1 ENHRY, CDR2 SYGVKD. The CDR3 sequence is 14 residues long. The CDR3 bases are TGTGCCATCAGCCCGACTAGCGGGAGGGGTGAGCAGTACTTC. Its protein is CAISPTSGRGEQYF.

V is TRBV25-1 and J is TRBJ2-3; 8 nucleotides match TRBD2. V lost 3 bases to trimming and J lost 0 bases; unmatched junction nucleotides: 8. Germline lookup yields CDR1 MGHDK and CDR2 SYGVNS. The CDR3 has 17 amino acids. The CDR3 loop reads CASSDGSSGISTDTQYF. In DNA form, the CDR3 reads TGTGCCAGCAGTGATGGTAGTAGCGGGATTAGCACAGATACGCAGTATTTT.

The chain combines TRBV9 with TRBJ2-1, with TRBD2 matching 8 bases. The germline CDR1 and CDR2 sequences are SGDLS and YYNGEE. The ends lost 0 bases at V and 9 bases at J; junction bases unmatched: 8. CDR3 length: 15 residues. This CDR3 reads CASSVEAGANGEQFF. CDR3 DNA: TGTGCCAGCAGCGTAGAAGCGGGAGCTAATGGTGAGCAGTTCTTC.

The chain's CDR3 is CASSLFPLSGRVYNEQFF. The CDR3 DNA is TGTGCCAGCAGTTTATTCCCCCTTAGCGGGAGGGTCTACAATGAGCAGTTCTTC. The chain uses TRBV28 and TRBJ2-1, with 11 bases fitting TRBD2. This CDR3 has 18 amino acids. Trimming took 1 base from V and 3 from J; bases not matched to a gene: 8. Germline V gene sequence: CDR1 MDHEN, CDR2 SYDVKM.

This clone has only a few counts. In the same sample, other DNA sequences code for this CDR3. V usage is TRBV28 and J usage is TRBJ1-1; no clear D gene. CDR3 length: 11 amino acids. CDR1 and CDR2 from the germline V gene are MDHEN and SYDVKM. Trimming removed 6 bases at V and 1 base at J, with 3 bases between. DNA for the CDR3: TGTGCCAGCAGAGGGAACACTGAAGCTTTCTTT. This gives the protein CASRGNTEAFF.

This chain connects TRBV9 to TRBJ2-7, with 14 bases matching TRBD2. This CDR3 has 14 amino acids. In germline, CDR1 is SGDLS, CDR2 YYNGEE. Trimming took 5 bases from V and 6 from J; bases not matched to a gene: 4. The CDR3 reads CASSRLAGGVEQYF. CDR3 DNA sequence: TGTGCCAGCAGTCGACTAGCGGGAGGGGTCGAGCAGTACTTC.

The J gene is TRBJ1-4, the V gene TRBV28; D is perhaps TRBD1 (5 bases). This CDR3 is built from 19 residues. V was cut by 3 bases and J by 5 bases, with 25 bases left in between. Germline V gene data show CDR1 as MDHEN and CDR2 as SYDVKM. The CDR3 DNA reads as TGTGCCAGCAGTTTTCGGCAGGGAGGTCGCGATATGATGAATGAAAAACTGTTTTTT. Translated: CASSFRQGGRDMMNEKLFF.

This clone occurred once. The V gene is TRBV5-1, the J gene TRBJ2-2; TRBD1 matches at 9 bases. Trimming at V came to 4 bases and at J to 3 bases, leaving 7 bases not matched to a gene. CDR1 and CDR2 from the germline V gene are SGHRS and YFSETQ. This CDR3 contains 16 residues. The DNA of the CDR3 is TGCGCCAGCAGCGGCGGGACAGGGAGAGACACCGGGGAGCTGTTTTTT. Amino acid sequence: CASSGGTGRDTGELFF.

The genes are TRBV28 and TRBJ1-3; D is possibly TRBD1 (6 bases). Germline V gene sequence: CDR1 MDHEN, CDR2 SYDVKM. The V gene lost 4 bases and the J gene lost 3 bases, with 7 bases spanning the gap. This CDR3 is 13 amino acids long. The CDR3: CASSSGDGNTIYF. Here the CDR3 DNA reads TGTGCCAGCAGTTCAGGGGATGGAAACACCATATATTTT.

V and J are TRBV19 and TRBJ2-3, with a possible D match to TRBD2 (5 bases). Germline V gene data show CDR1 as LNHDA and CDR2 as SQIVND (reference sequence). The CDR3 consists of 17 residues. Trimming removed 4 bases at V and 0 bases at J, with 17 bases between. This CDR3 reads CASSKRLYPGSTDTQYF. CDR3 sequence (DNA): TGTGCCAGTAGTAAACGACTATATCCGGGAAGCACAGATACGCAGTATTTT. The whole variable domain, filled in from reference TRBV19 and TRBJ2-3, reads DGGITQSPKYLFRKEGQNVTLSCEQNLNHDAMYWYRQDPGQGLRLIYYSQIVNDFQKGDIAEGYSVSREKKESFPLTVTSAQKNPTAFYLCASSKRLYPGSTDTQYFGPGTRLTVL.

The chain recombines TRBV6-5 with TRBJ1-4; 8 bases align to TRBD1. The ends lost 2 bases at V and 6 bases at J; junction bases unmatched: 8. The CDR3 has 16 residues. CDR1 is MNHEY, CDR2 SVGAGI, per germline. The CDR3 sequence is CASSYTSGTGDEKLFF. The CDR3, as DNA: TGTGCCAGCAGTTACACCTCCGGGACAGGAGATGAAAAACTGTTTTTT.

The J gene is TRBJ2-1, the V gene TRBV19; the D gene is possibly TRBD1 (8 bases). Per germline, CDR1 LNHDA and CDR2 SQIVND (reference sequence). V was cut by 7 bases and J by 7 bases, with 17 bases left in between. The CDR3 contains 14 residues. The CDR3 region is CASTPDRGGNEQFF. CDR3 nucleotides: TGTGCCAGTACCCCCGACAGGGGAGGGAATGAGCAGTTCTTC.

By share, this clone ranks as medium-sized. V usage is TRBV5-1 and J usage is TRBJ1-1; 7 bases are shared with TRBD1. The CDR3 is 12 residues long. The V segment lost 4 bases and the J segment 4 bases; nucleotides outside the gene matches: 1. Germline CDR1 is SGHRS and CDR2 is YFSETQ. The CDR3 here is CASSPGGTEAFF. CDR3 DNA sequence: TGCGCCAGCAGCCCAGGGGGCACTGAAGCTTTCTTT.

A remark on this clone: The limits of the CDR3 on the DNA are not certain, so only TCRdb's listed CDR3 is given. The V gene is TRBV6-6, the J gene TRBJ2-1. Both ends counted, the CDR3 spans 14 residues. CDR1 is MNHNY and CDR2 is SVGAGI in the germline V gene (reference sequence). CDR3 sequence reads: CASSTSHLNNEQFF.

The sample holds one count of this clone. The V call is TRBV4-3, the J call TRBJ2-7; D might be TRBD1 (6 bases). CDR1 LGHNA and CDR2 YSLEER come from the germline V gene. The CDR3 loop spans 13 amino acids. V was shortened by 3 bases and J by 4 bases, with 10 bases between the two germline ends. Here the CDR3 reads CASSHKGGYEQYF. The CDR3, as DNA: TGCGCCAGCAGCCACAAAGGGGGATACGAGCAGTACTTC.

The chain recombines TRBV7-2 with TRBJ1-1; D gene unclear. CDR1 SGHTA and CDR2 FQGNSA come from the germline V gene. V lost 3 bases and J lost 0, with 17 bases in between. This CDR3 has 17 amino acids. The CDR3 DNA is TGTGCCAGCAGCTTTCTTATTTTCCTAGATATGAACACTGAAGCTTTCTTT. The encoded protein is CASSFLIFLDMNTEAFF.

The chain joins TRBV6-5 to TRBJ1-5, with TRBD1 identical over 8 bases. Germline CDR1 MNHEY, CDR2 SVGAGI. The CDR3 runs to 15 residues. With 6 bases clipped from V and 3 bases from J, the junction kept 7 bases outside the gene matches. The CDR3 is CASSPRQGSNQPQHF. For the CDR3, the DNA is TGTGCCAGCAGCCCCCGACAGGGGTCCAATCAGCCCCAGCATTTT.